One and the same sample provided the 14 T cell receptor beta chains below, sequenced in a study of TIL therapy for anti-PD-1-resistant metastatic lung cancer. Time point given: pre-treatment sample, taken before nivolumab and TIL therapy. Tumor tissue came from excised metastases, mostly pleural nodules or supraclavicular lymph nodes. The libraries were made with immunoSEQ v3. The table came from immunoSEQ multiplex PCR; TCRdb's copy has only in-frame clones and leaves some out. The sample has 25,000 to 30,000 clones; roughly three fifths are singletons. The source material was tumor tissue, sampled at baseline. Receptors originate from a woman aged 30 to 85 with non-small cell lung cancer.

This chain joins TRBV5-1 and TRBJ2-7; 10 bases map to TRBD2. J was trimmed by 4 bases and V by 1 base; bases with no gene match: 2. The CDR3 contains 14 residues. The germline V gene encodes CDR1 SGHRS and CDR2 YFSETQ. In DNA, the CDR3 is TGCGCCAGCAGCTTGCTAGCGGGGGATTACGAGCAGTACTTC. Its translation: CASSLLAGDYEQYF.

This clone is a singleton in its sample. V and J are TRBV30 and TRBJ2-7; the D gene is possibly TRBD2 (8 bases). V was cut by 5 bases and J by 5 bases, with 25 bases left in between. The germline CDR1 and CDR2 sequences are GTSNPN and SVGIG (reference sequence). The CDR3 spans 16 residues. CDR3 nucleotide sequence: TGTGCCTGGGCCCCGGGAGGGGGCTTCCTCAGGGACGAGCAGTACTTC. It yields the protein CAWAPGGGFLRDEQYF. The variable domain in full, completed from reference TRBV30 and TRBJ2-7, reads SQTIHQWPATLVQPVGSPLSLECTVEGTSNPNLYWYRQAAGRGLQLLFYSVGIGQISSEVPQNLSASRPQDRQFILSSKKLLLSDSGFYLCAWAPGGGFLRDEQYFGPGTRLTVT.

The chain is built from TRBV7-2 and TRBJ2-7; no firm D call. The V and J ends lost 4 bases and 4 bases respectively, with 11 bases between them. The CDR3 has 13 amino acids. CDR1 and CDR2 from the germline V gene are SGHTA and FQGNSA. DNA of the CDR3: TGTGCCAGCAGCTACTCAAGCTTTTACGAGCAGTACTTC. As protein: CASSYSSFYEQYF.

This clone was found a few times. The rearrangement joins TRBV5-8 to TRBJ2-3; TRBD1 matches at 8 bases. The CDR3 extends over 13 amino acids. Germline V gene lookup returns CDR1 SGHTS and CDR2 YDEGEE. V lost 4 bases, J lost 6 bases, and 4 bases stayed unmatched. The CDR3 DNA sequence: TGTGCCAGCAGCCTGTACAGGGGGGATACGCAGTATTTT. The encoded protein is CASSLYRGDTQYF.

The V call is TRBV10-1, the J call TRBJ2-7, with TRBD2 matching 8 bases. The CDR3 runs to 15 residues. Germline CDR1 and CDR2: WNHNN and SYGVQD (reference sequence). With V trimmed by 4 bases and J by 2 bases, 7 bases remained unmatched. Here the CDR3 reads CASSVGGRTPYEQYF. Written as DNA, the CDR3 is TGCGCCAGCAGTGTGGGCGGGAGGACCCCCTACGAGCAGTACTTC.

The chain has TRBV7-9 and TRBJ1-4; 7 bases agree with TRBD1. The CDR3 is made up of 16 amino acids. Trimming removed 7 bases from V and 4 bases from J; junction bases left unmatched: 12. The germline V gene encodes CDR1 SEHNR and CDR2 FQNEAQ (reference sequence). The CDR3 sequence: CASIPVDTGVNEKLFF. The DNA for the CDR3 is TGTGCCAGCATCCCGGTTGATACAGGGGTTAATGAAAAACTGTTTTTT. The full variable domain, with the rest looked up from reference TRBV7-9 and TRBJ1-4, is DTGVSQNPRHKITKRGQNVTFRCDPISEHNRLYWYRQTLGQGPEFLTYFQNEAQLEKSRLLSDRFSAERPKGSFSTLEIQRTEQGDSAMYLCASIPVDTGVNEKLFFGSGTQLSVL.

V gene TRBV2 combines with J gene TRBJ1-3; D not certain. The V and J ends lost 1 base and 8 bases respectively, with 15 bases between them. CDR1 SNHLY and CDR2 FYNNEI come from the germline V gene. The CDR3 has 15 amino acids. The chain's CDR3 is CASSEGPYPQHTIYF. The DNA for the CDR3 is TGTGCCAGCAGTGAAGGGCCCTATCCCCAACACACCATATATTTT.

The genes are TRBV30 and TRBJ2-3; D is undetermined. The V end lost 2 bases, the J end lost 5 bases, and 5 bases lay between the germline ends. The V gene's germline CDR1 is GTSNPN and CDR2 SVGIG (reference sequence). The CDR3 loop spans 11 amino acids. The CDR3 reads CAWSSKDTQYF. In nucleotides, the CDR3 is TGTGCCTGGAGTTCGAAAGATACGCAGTATTTT.

The chain recombines TRBV10-2 with TRBJ1-2; 8 bases are shared with TRBD1. J lost 4 bases, V lost 6 bases, and 7 bases had no gene match. The CDR3 totals 14 residues. CDR1 and CDR2 (germline): WSHSY, SAAADI. CDR3 residues: CASRGQGWGYGYTF. The CDR3 DNA reads TGCGCCAGCAGAGGACAGGGTTGGGGCTATGGCTACACCTTC.

By proportion, this clone is medium-sized. V usage is TRBV5-4 and J usage is TRBJ2-5, with TRBD2 matching over 14 bases. Germline CDR1 and CDR2: SGHNT and YYREEE (reference sequence). The ends lost 4 bases at V and 4 bases at J; junction bases unmatched: 6. The CDR3 is 16 amino acids. CDR3 sequence reads: CASSLRLAGGLETQYF. The CDR3 DNA reads TGTGCCAGCAGCCTCAGACTAGCGGGAGGGCTAGAGACCCAGTACTTC.

This chain links TRBV6-5 with TRBJ1-2; no reliable D call. V shed 5 bases and J shed 9 bases, with 13 bases lying between them. This CDR3 has 12 residues. CDR1 and CDR2 from the germline V gene are MNHEY and SVGAGI. The CDR3 spells CASSEAAGRYTF. The DNA of the CDR3 is TGTGCCAGCAGTGAAGCAGCAGGCCGCTACACCTTC.

The table lists this clone with a count of one. The chain joins TRBV29-1 to TRBJ1-3; D remains unclear. The CDR3 loop spans 12 amino acids. CDR1 SQVTM and CDR2 ANQGSEA come from the germline V gene. The V end was cut by 6 bases, the J end by 0 bases, with 6 bases between. CDR3 nucleotides: TGCAGCGTAGAAAGCTCTGGAAACACCATATATTTT. Its protein product is CSVESSGNTIYF.

The chain joins TRBV6-6 to TRBJ1-1; D call uncertain. The CDR3 totals 15 residues. Germline CDR1 is MNHNY and CDR2 is SVGAGI (reference sequence). Trimming removed 5 bases from V and 0 bases from J, with 13 bases in between. The CDR3 coding sequence is TGTGCCAGCAGTGTTACCGGGAACCTGAACACTGAAGCTTTCTTT. Protein product: CASSVTGNLNTEAFF.

The chain joins TRBV6-6 to TRBJ2-3; D is undetermined. The CDR3 runs to 14 residues. V shed 8 bases and J shed 5 bases, with 17 bases lying between them. Germline CDR1 is MNHNY and CDR2 is SVGAGI (reference sequence). The CDR3 DNA reads TGTGCCAGCGGCGAGACGGGTACGAGAGATACGCAGTATTTT. This translates into CASGETGTRDTQYF.